The table lists the clone carrying this T cell receptor beta chain with a few counts. The target antigen is unknown. CDR3 length: 15 residues. The V segment lost 1 base and the J segment 8 bases; nucleotides outside the gene matches: 4. Germline-derived CDR1 and CDR2 are LGHNA and YSLEER. This sample is drawn from a study of T cells in Graves' hyperthyroidism and ophthalmopathy. Overall study results and limits: Within blood appeared most thyroid clonotypes that had expanded above 0.001.

Authors of the study amplified TCR beta CDR3 regions from RNA transcripts. TCR CDR3 underwent first-round RT-PCR with the HTBI primer set. Each CDR3 protein gets one entry after TCRdb re-called the multiplex PCR reads with MiXCR. Of roughly 290,000 distinct CDR3 sequences in the sample, 15% to 20% were seen once. The cohort's ophthalmopathy patients, a group with duration under 3 months, had a Clinical Activity Score of at least 3 and a NOSPECS grade of at least 4. Pregnant or lactating patients were excluded, as were those with uncontrolled infection or other autoimmune disease. The gene calls are TRBV4-3 and TRBJ1-5; TRBD1 aligns across 11 bases. The sequenced material came from blood. The receptor's source is a woman aged 55-69 years with Graves' ophthalmopathy. In DNA form, the CDR3 reads TGCGCCAGCAGCCAAGGGACAGGGGGCTCGGAGCCCCAGCATTTT. Amino acid sequence: CASSQGTGGSEPQHF.